The clone carrying this T cell receptor (beta chain) was detected a few times. This sample is drawn from a study of CD8+CD57+ T cells in acquired aplastic anemia. This CDR3 contains 13 residues. Germline V gene lookup returns CDR1 MDHEN and CDR2 SYDVKM. With 6 bases removed from V and 2 bases from J, the gap between germline ends came to 11 bases. Genomic DNA acted as the template from which TCR beta VDJ combination and CDR3 sequence profiling were carried out. Each CDR3 protein gets one entry after TCRdb re-called the reads with MiXCR. The table records under 250,000 distinct CDR3 sequences, about a third of them present only once.

The source material was sorted CD4+, CD8+, or CD8+CD57+ T cells (not recorded which) from PBMCs. The V gene is TRBV28, the J gene TRBJ2-7, with D perhaps TRBD2 (5 bases). This TCR derives from a human donor in good health, serving as a control. The DNA of the CDR3 is TGTGCCAGCAGGGAACTAGGCCCCTACGAGCAGTACTTC. Translation gives CASRELGPYEQYF.